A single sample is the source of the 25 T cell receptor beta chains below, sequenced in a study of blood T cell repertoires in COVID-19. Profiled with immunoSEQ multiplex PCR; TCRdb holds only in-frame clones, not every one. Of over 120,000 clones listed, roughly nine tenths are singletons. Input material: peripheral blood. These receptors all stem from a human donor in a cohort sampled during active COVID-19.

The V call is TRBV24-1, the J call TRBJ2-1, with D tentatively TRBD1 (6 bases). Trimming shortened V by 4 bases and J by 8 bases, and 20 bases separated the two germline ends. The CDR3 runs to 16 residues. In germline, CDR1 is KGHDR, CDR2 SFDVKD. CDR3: CATSEAGTSPDDEQFF. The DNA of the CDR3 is TGTGCCACCAGTGAAGCCGGGACATCTCCGGACGATGAGCAGTTCTTC.

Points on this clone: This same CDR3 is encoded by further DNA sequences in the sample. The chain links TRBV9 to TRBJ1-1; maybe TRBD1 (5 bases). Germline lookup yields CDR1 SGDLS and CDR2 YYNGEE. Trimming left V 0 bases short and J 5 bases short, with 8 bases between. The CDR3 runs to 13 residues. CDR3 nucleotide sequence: TGTGCCAGCAGCGTAGAGCGGGGGACTGAAGCTTTCTTT. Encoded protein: CASSVERGTEAFF.

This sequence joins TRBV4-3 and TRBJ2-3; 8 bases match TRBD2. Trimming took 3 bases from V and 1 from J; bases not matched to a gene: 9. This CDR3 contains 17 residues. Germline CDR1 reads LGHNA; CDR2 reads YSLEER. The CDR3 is CASSQGYGSGGTDTQYF. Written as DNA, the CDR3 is TGCGCCAGCAGCCAGGGATACGGTAGCGGGGGCACAGATACGCAGTATTTT.

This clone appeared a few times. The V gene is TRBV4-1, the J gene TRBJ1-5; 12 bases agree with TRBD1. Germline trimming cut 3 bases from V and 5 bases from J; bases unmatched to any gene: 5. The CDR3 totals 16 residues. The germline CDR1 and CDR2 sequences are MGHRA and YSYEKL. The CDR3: CASSHDGTGGDQPQHF. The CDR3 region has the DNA TGCGCCAGCAGCCATGACGGGACAGGGGGCGATCAGCCCCAGCATTTT.

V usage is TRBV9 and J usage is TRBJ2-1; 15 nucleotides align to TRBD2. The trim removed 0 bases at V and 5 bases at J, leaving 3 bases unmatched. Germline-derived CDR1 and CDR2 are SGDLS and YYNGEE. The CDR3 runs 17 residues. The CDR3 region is CASSVGTSGGANNEQFF. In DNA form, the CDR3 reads TGTGCCAGCAGCGTAGGGACTAGCGGGGGGGCGAACAATGAGCAGTTCTTC.

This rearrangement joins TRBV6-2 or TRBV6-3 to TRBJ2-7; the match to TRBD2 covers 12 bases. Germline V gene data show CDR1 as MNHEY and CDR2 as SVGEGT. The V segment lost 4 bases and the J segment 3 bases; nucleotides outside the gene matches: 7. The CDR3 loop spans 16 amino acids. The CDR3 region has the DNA TGTGCCAGCAGTTTCGGACTAGCGGGGTTTATCTACGAGCAGTACTTC. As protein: CASSFGLAGFIYEQYF.

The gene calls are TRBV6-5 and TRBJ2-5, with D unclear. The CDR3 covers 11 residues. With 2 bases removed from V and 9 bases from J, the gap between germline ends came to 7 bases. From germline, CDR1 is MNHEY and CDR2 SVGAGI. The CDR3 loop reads CASSYNAAQYF. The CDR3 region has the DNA TGTGCCAGCAGTTACAATGCGGCCCAGTACTTC.

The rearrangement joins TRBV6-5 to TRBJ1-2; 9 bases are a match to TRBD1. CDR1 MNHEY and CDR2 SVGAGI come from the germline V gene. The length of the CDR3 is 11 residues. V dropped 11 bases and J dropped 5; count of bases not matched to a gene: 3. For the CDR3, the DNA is TGTGCCGACAGGGGGGCTTATGGCTACACCTTC. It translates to CADRGAYGYTF.

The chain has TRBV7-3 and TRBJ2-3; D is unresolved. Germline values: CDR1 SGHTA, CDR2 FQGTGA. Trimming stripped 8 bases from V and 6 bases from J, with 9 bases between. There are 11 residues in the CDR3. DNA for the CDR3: TGTGCCAGCTTTCCTAGGGATACGCAGTATTTT. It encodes CASFPRDTQYF.

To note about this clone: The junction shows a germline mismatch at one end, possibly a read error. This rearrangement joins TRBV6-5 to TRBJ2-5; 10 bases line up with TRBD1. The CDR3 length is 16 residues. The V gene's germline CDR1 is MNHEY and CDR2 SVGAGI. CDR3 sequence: CASTYPGQGVTETQYF. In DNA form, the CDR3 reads TGTGCCAGCACTTACCCAGGACAGGGGGTCACAGAGACCCAGTACTTC.

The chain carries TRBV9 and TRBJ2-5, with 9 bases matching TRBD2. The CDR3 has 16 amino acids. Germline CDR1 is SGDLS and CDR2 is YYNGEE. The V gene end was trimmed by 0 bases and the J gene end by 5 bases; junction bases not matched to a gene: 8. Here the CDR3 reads CASSVDPAGGRETQYF. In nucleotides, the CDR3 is TGTGCCAGCAGCGTAGACCCAGCGGGGGGTAGGGAGACCCAGTACTTC. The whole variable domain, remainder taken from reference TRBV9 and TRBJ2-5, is DSGVTQTPKHLITATGQRVTLRCSPRSGDLSVYWYQQSLDQGLQFLIQYYNGEERAKGNILERFSAQQFPDLHSELNLSSLELGDSALYFCASSVDPAGGRETQYFGPGTRLLVL.

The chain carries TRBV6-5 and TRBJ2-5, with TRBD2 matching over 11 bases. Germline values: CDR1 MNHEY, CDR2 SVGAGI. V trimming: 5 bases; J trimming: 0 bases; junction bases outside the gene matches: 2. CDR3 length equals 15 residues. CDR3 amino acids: CASSRGLADQETQYF. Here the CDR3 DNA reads TGTGCCAGCAGTCGGGGACTAGCGGACCAAGAGACCCAGTACTTC.

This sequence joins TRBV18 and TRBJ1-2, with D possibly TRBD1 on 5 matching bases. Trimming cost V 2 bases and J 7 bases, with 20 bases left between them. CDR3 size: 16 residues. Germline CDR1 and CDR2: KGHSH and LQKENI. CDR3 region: CASSPLIAGSEVGYTF. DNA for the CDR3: TGTGCCAGCTCACCATTAATTGCAGGGTCAGAGGTTGGCTACACCTTC.

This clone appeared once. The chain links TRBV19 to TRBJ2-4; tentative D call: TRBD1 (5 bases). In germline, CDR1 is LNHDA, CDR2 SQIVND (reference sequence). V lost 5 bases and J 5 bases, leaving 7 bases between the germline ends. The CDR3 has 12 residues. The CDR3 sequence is CASSARENIQYF. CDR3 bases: TGTGCCAGTAGTGCCAGGGAAAACATTCAGTACTTC.

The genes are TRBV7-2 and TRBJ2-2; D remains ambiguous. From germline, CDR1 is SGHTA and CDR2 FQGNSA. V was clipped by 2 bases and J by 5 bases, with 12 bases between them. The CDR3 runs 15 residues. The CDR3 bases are TGTGCCAGCAGCTTATGGGCCAGCTTTACCGGGGAGCTGTTTTTT. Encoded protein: CASSLWASFTGELFF.

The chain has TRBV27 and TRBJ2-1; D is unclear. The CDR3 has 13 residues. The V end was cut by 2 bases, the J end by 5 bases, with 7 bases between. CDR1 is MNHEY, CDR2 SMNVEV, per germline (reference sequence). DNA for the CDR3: TGTGCCAGCAGTTTAGGAGCCGACAATGAGCAGTTCTTC. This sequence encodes CASSLGADNEQFF.

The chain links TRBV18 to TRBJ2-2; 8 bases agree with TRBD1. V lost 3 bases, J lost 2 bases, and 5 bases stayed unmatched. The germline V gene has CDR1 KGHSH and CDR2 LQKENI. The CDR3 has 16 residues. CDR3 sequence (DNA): TGTGCCAGCTCACCGAAAGGACAGGGAAACACCGGGGAGCTGTTTTTT. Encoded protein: CASSPKGQGNTGELFF.

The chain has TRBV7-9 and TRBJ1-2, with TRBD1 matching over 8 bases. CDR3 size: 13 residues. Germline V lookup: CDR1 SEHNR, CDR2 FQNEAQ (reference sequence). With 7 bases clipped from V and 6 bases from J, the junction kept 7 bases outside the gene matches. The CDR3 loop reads CASTVGQGNGYTF. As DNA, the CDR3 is TGTGCCAGCACCGTTGGACAGGGAAATGGCTACACCTTC.

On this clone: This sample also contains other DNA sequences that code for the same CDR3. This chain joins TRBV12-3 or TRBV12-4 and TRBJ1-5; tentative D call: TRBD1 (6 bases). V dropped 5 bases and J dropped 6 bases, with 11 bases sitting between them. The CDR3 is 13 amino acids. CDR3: CASSPVGAQPQHF. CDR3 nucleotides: TGTGCCAGCAGTCCCGTGGGGGCTCAGCCCCAGCATTTT.

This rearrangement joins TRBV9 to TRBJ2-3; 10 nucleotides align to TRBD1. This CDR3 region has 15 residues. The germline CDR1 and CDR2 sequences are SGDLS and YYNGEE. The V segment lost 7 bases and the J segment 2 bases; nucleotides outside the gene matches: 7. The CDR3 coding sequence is TGTGCCAGCGGGAGACAGGGGGCGTTCACAGATACGCAGTATTTT. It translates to CASGRQGAFTDTQYF.

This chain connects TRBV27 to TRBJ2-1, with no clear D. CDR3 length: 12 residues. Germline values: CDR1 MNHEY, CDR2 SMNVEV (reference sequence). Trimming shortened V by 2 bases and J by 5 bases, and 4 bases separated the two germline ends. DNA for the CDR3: TGTGCCAGCAGTTTAGGCCACAATGAGCAGTTCTTC. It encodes CASSLGHNEQFF.

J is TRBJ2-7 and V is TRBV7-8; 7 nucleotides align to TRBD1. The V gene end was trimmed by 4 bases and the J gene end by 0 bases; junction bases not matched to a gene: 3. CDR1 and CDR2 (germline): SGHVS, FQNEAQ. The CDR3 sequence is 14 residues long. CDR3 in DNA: TGTGCCAGCAGCTCAGACAGGGACTCCTACGAGCAGTACTTC. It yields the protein CASSSDRDSYEQYF.

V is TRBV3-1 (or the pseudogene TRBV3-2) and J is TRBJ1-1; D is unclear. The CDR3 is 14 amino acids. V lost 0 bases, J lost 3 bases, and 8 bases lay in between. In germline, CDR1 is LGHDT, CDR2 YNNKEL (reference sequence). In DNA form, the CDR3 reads TGTGCCAGCAGCCAAGAGGTTCCGGACACTGAAGCTTTCTTT. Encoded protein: CASSQEVPDTEAFF.

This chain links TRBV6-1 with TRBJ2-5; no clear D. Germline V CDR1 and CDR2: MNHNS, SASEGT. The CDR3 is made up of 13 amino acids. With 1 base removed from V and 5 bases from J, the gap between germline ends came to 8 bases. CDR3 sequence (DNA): TGTGCCAGCAGTGAAGACCGTGCGGAGACCCAGTACTTC. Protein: CASSEDRAETQYF.

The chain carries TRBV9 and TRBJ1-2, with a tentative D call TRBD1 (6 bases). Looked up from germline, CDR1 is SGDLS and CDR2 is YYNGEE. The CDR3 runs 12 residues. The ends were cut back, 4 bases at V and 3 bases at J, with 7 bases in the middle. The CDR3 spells CASSRTDYGYTF. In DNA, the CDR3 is TGTGCCAGCAGCCGGACAGACTATGGCTACACCTTC.